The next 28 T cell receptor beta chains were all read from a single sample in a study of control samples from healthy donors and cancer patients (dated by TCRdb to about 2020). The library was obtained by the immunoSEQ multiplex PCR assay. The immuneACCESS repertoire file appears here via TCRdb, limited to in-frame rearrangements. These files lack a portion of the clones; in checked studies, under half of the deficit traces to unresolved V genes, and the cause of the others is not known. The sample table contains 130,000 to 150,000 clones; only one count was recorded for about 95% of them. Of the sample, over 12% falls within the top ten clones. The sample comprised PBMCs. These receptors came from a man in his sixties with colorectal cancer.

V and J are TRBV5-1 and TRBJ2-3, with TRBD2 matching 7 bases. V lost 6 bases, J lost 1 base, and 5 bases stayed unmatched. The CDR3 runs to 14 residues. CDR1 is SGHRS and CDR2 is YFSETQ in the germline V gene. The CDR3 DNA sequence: TGCGCCAGCAAACTCCTAGCGGGCACAGATACGCAGTATTTT. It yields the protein CASKLLAGTDTQYF.

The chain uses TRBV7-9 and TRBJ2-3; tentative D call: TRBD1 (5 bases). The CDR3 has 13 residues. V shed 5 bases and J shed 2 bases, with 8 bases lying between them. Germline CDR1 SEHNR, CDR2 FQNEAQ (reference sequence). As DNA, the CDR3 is TGTGCCAGCAGCACCGGACACACAGATACGCAGTATTTT. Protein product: CASSTGHTDTQYF.

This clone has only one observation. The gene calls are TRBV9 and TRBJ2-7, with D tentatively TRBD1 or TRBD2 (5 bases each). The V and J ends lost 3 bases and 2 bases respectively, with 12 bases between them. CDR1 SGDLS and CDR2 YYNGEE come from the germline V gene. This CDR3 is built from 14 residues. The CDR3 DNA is TGTGCCAGCAGCGACCGGGACGGTGCCTACGAGCAGTACTTC. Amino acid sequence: CASSDRDGAYEQYF.

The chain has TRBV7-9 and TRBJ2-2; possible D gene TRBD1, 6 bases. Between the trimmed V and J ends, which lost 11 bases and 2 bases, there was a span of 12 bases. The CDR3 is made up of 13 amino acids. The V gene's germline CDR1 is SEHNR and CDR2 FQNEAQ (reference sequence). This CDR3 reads CALAGTNTGELFF. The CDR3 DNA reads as TGTGCCCTAGCCGGGACAAACACCGGGGAGCTGTTTTTT.

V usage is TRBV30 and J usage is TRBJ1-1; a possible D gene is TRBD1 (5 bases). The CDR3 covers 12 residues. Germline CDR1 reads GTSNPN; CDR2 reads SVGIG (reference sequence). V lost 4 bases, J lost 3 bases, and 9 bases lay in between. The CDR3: CAWTRVDTEAFF. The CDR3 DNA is TGTGCCTGGACCAGGGTTGACACTGAAGCTTTCTTT. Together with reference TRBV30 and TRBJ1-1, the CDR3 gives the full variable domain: SQTIHQWPATLVQPVGSPLSLECTVEGTSNPNLYWYRQAAGRGLQLLFYSVGIGQISSEVPQNLSASRPQDRQFILSSKKLLLSDSGFYLCAWTRVDTEAFFGQGTRLTVV.

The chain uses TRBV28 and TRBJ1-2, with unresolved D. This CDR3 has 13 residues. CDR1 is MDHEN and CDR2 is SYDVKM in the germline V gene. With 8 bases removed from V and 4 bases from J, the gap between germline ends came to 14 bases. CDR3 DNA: TGTGCCAGCCGTGGGCGGGCCGGCTATGGCTACACCTTC. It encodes CASRGRAGYGYTF.

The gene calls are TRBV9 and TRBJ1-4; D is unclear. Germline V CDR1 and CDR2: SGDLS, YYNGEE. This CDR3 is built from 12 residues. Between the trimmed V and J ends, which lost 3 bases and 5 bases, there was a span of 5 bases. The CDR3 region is CASSGLNEKLFF. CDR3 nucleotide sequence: TGTGCCAGCAGCGGACTAAATGAAAAACTGTTTTTT.

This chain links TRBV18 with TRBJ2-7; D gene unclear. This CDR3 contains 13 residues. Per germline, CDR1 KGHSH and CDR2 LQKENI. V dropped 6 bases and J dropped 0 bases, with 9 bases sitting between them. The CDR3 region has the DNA TGTGCCAGCTCTCGCGTCTCCTCCTACGAGCAGTACTTC. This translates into CASSRVSSYEQYF. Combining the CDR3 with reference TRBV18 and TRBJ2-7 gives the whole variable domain NAGVMQNPRHLVRRRGQEARLRCSPMKGHSHVYWYRQLPEEGLKFMVYLQKENIIDESGMPKERFSAEFPKEGPSILRIQQVVRGDSAAYFCASSRVSSYEQYFGPGTRLTVT.

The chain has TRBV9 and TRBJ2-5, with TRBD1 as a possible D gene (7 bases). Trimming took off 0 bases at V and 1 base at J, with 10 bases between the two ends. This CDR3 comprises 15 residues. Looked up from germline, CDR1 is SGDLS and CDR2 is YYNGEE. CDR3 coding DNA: TGTGCCAGCAGCGTAGCAGGGGGGTCCCAAGAGACCCAGTACTTC. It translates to CASSVAGGSQETQYF.

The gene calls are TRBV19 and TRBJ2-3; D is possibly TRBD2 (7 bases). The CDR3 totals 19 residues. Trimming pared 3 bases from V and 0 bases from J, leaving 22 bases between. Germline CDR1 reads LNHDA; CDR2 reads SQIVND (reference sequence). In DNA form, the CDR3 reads TGTGCCAGTAGTATGCCCCTATGGGGGCTAGCGGCTAGCACAGATACGCAGTATTTT. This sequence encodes CASSMPLWGLAASTDTQYF. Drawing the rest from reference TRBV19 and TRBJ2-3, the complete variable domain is DGGITQSPKYLFRKEGQNVTLSCEQNLNHDAMYWYRQDPGQGLRLIYYSQIVNDFQKGDIAEGYSVSREKKESFPLTVTSAQKNPTAFYLCASSMPLWGLAASTDTQYFGPGTRLTVL.

The CDR3 DNA follows: TGTGCCAGCTCACCACCCGGAAGGGGCGGTGAGCAGTTCTTC. Translating it yields CASSPPGRGGEQFF. V is TRBV18 and J is TRBJ2-1; a weak D match, TRBD1 (5 bases). Looked up from germline, CDR1 is KGHSH and CDR2 is LQKENI. The V and J ends lost 0 bases and 9 bases respectively, with 12 bases between them. There are 14 residues in the CDR3.

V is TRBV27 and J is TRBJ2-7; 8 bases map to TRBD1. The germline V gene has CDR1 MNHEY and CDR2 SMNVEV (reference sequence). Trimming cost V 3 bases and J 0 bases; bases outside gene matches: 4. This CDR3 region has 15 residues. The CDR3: CASSLDRVGSYEQYF. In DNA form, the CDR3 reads TGTGCCAGCAGTTTGGACAGGGTCGGCTCCTACGAGCAGTACTTC.

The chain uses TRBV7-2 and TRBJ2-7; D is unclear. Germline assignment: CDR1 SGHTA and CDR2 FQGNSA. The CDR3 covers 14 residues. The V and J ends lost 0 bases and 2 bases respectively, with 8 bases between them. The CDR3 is CASSLAGLAYEQYF. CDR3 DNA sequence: TGTGCCAGCAGCTTAGCGGGTCTAGCCTACGAGCAGTACTTC.

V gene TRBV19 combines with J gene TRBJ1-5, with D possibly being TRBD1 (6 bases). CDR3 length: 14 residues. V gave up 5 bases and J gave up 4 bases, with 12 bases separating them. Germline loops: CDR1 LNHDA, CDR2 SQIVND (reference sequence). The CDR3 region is CASSGGGGNQPQHF. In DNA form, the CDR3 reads TGTGCCAGTAGTGGCGGGGGCGGGAATCAGCCCCAGCATTTT.

The CDR3 loop reads CASTDRGLGYTF. The CDR3 nucleotides read TGTGCCAGCACAGACAGGGGGCTTGGCTACACCTTC. The chain employs TRBV11-1 and TRBJ1-2, with 10 bases that match TRBD1. V lost 7 bases and J lost 7; bases outside the gene matches: 3. Per the germline V gene, CDR1 is SGHAT and CDR2 is FQDESV (reference sequence). This CDR3 is built from 12 residues.

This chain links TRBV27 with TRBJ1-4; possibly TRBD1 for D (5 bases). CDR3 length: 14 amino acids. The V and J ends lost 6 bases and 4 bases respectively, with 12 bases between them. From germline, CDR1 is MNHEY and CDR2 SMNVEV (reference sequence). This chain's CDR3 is CASSEDTYNEKLFF. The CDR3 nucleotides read TGTGCCAGCAGCGAGGACACCTATAATGAAAAACTGTTTTTT. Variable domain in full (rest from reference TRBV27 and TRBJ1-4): EAQVTQNPRYLITVTGKKLTVTCSQNMNHEYMSWYRQDPGLGLRQIYYSMNVEVTDKGDVPEGYKVSRKEKRNFPLILESPSPNQTSLYFCASSEDTYNEKLFFGSGTQLSVL.

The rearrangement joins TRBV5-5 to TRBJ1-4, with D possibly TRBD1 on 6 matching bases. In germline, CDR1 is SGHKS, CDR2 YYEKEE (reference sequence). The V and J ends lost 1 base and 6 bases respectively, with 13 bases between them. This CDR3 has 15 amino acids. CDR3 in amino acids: CASSLWGGEDEKLFF. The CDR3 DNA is TGTGCCAGCAGCTTGTGGGGGGGCGAGGATGAAAAACTGTTTTTT.

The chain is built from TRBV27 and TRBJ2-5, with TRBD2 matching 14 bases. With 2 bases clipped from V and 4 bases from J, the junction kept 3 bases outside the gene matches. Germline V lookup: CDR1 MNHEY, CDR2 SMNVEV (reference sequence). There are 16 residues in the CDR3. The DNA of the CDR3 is TGTGCCAGCAGTTTAGGGACTAGCGGGGGAGGAGAGACCCAGTACTTC. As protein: CASSLGTSGGGETQYF.

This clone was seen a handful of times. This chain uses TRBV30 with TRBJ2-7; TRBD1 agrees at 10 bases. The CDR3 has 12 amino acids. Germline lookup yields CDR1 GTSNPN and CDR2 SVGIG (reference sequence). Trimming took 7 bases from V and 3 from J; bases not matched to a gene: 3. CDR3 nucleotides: TGTGCCTCGGACAGGGGGGGCTACGAGCAGTACTTC. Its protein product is CASDRGGYEQYF.

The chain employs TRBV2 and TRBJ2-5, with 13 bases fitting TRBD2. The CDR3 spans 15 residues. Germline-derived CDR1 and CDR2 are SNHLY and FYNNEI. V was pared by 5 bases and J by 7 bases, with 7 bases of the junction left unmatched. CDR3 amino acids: CASSTGLAGPGTQYF. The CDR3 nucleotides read TGTGCCAGCAGTACGGGACTAGCGGGGCCTGGGACCCAGTACTTC.

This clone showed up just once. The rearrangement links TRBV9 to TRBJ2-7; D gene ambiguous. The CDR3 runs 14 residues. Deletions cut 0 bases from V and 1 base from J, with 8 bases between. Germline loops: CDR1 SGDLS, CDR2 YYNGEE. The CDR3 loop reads CASSVAHQSYEQYF. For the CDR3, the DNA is TGTGCCAGCAGCGTAGCTCACCAGTCCTACGAGCAGTACTTC.

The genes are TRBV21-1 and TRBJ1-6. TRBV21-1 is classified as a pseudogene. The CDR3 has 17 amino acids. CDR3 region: CASSRGLRSSYNSPLHF. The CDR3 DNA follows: TGTGCCAGCAGCAGGGGGTTGAGGAGCTCCTATAATTCACCCCTCCACTTT.

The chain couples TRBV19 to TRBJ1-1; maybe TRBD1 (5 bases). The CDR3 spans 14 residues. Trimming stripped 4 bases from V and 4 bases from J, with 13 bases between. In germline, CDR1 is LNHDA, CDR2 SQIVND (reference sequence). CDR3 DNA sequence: TGTGCCAGTAGTAGGGGGAAGTGGGGCACTGAAGCTTTCTTT. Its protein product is CASSRGKWGTEAFF.

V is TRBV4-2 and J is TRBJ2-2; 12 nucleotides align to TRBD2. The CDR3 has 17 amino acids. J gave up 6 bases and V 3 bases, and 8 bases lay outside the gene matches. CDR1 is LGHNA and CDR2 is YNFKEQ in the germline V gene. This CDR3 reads CASSQTLAGGFAGELFF. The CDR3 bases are TGTGCCAGCAGCCAGACCCTAGCGGGGGGGTTCGCCGGGGAGCTGTTTTTT.

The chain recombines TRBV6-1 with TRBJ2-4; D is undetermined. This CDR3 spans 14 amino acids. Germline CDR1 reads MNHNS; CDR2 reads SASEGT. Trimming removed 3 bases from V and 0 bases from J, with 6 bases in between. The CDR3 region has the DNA TGTGCCAGCAGTGAGACGATAGCCAAAAACATTCAGTACTTC. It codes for CASSETIAKNIQYF.

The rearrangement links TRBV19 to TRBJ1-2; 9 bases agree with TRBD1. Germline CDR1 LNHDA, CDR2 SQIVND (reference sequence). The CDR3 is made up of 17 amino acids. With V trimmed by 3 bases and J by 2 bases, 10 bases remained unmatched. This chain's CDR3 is CASSIPGQGLFNYGYTF. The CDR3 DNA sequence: TGTGCCAGTAGTATTCCGGGACAGGGACTATTCAACTATGGCTACACCTTC. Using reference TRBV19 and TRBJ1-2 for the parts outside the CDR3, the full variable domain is DGGITQSPKYLFRKEGQNVTLSCEQNLNHDAMYWYRQDPGQGLRLIYYSQIVNDFQKGDIAEGYSVSREKKESFPLTVTSAQKNPTAFYLCASSIPGQGLFNYGYTFGSGTRLTVV.

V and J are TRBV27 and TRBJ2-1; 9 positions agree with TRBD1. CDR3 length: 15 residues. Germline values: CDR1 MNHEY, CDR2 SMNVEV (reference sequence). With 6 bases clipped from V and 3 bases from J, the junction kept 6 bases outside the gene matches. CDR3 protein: CASRIGQGNYNEQFF. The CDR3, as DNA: TGTGCCAGCAGGATCGGACAGGGGAACTACAATGAGCAGTTCTTC.

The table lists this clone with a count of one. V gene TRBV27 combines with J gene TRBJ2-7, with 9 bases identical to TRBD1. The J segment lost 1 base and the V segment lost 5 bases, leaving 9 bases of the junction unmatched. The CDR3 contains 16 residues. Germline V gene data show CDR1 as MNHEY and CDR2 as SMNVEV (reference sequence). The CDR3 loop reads CASSPGTGFGSYEQYF. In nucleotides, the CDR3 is TGTGCCAGCAGTCCCGGGACAGGGTTTGGGTCCTACGAGCAGTACTTC.